These 14 T cell receptor beta chains originate from one sample sequenced in a study of blood T cell repertoires in COVID-19. Sequencing used immunoSEQ multiplex PCR; TCRdb keeps in-frame clones, though not all of them. The data show 120,000 to 150,000 clones, around 85% seen once. Sequenced: PBMCs or T cells enriched from blood (not recorded which). The receptor source for this set is a woman aged 40 to 55 who had recovered from COVID-19.

The V call is TRBV9, the J call TRBJ2-2; the match to TRBD1 covers 10 bases. Trimming took 2 bases from V and 4 from J; bases not matched to a gene: 2. The CDR3 totals 15 residues. Germline V gene lookup returns CDR1 SGDLS and CDR2 YYNGEE. The CDR3 DNA is TGTGCCAGCAGCGTGGGACAGGGGAGCACCGGGGAGCTGTTTTTT. This codes for CASSVGQGSTGELFF.

The chain joins TRBV5-1 to TRBJ2-7; 10 nucleotides align to TRBD2. Germline assignment: CDR1 SGHRS and CDR2 YFSETQ. Losses at the gene ends were 3 bases for V and 3 bases for J; bases not matched to a gene: 6. The CDR3 spans 15 residues. The CDR3 DNA reads TGCGCCAGCAGCTGGGGACTAGCGAGGAACTACGAGCAGTACTTC. Encoded protein: CASSWGLARNYEQYF.

This clone has a single count. J is TRBJ1-5 and V is TRBV5-1; weak D call: TRBD1 (6 bases). The CDR3 has 15 residues. Germline V gives CDR1 SGHRS, CDR2 YFSETQ. The V end was cut by 2 bases, the J end by 4 bases, with 13 bases between. The CDR3 bases are TGCGCCAGCAGCTTTTTTTCCGGACAGAATCAGCCCCAGCATTTT. Translation: CASSFFSGQNQPQHF.

In DNA, the CDR3 is TGCAGCGTTGAAGATACTGGTCGAGAGACCCAGTACTTC. Translated: CSVEDTGRETQYF. The chain employs TRBV29-1 and TRBJ2-5; D remains unclear. The germline V and J ends were trimmed by 0 bases and 4 bases, with 9 bases remaining between them. The CDR3 totals 13 residues. Germline CDR1 reads SQVTM; CDR2 reads ANQGSEA.

The J gene is TRBJ1-5, the V gene TRBV27; D is possibly TRBD1 (6 bases). V was cut by 5 bases and J by 3 bases, with 11 bases left in between. The germline CDR1 and CDR2 sequences are MNHEY and SMNVEV (reference sequence). The CDR3 is 14 amino acids. CDR3 in amino acids: CASSDRDTNQPQHF. Here the CDR3 DNA reads TGTGCCAGCAGTGACCGGGACACCAATCAGCCCCAGCATTTT.

The V call is TRBV10-1, the J call TRBJ2-5; TRBD2 matches 7 bases. CDR1 is WNHNN, CDR2 SYGVQD, per germline (reference sequence). The length of the CDR3 is 14 residues. Trimming removed 3 bases from V and 5 bases from J; junction bases left unmatched: 6. The CDR3: CASSDPGLPETQYF. CDR3 sequence (DNA): TGCGCCAGCAGTGATCCGGGACTACCGGAGACCCAGTACTTC.

This clone has a handful of counts. The chain links TRBV4-2 to TRBJ2-7; unclear D gene. The germline CDR1 and CDR2 sequences are LGHNA and YNFKEQ. This CDR3 is built from 13 residues. V was trimmed by 4 bases and J by 6 bases, leaving 13 bases between them. In DNA, the CDR3 is TGTGCCAGCAGCCCCCAACTTGGTTCCGAGCAGTACTTC. It specifies CASSPQLGSEQYF.

This clone was counted a single time. This chain joins TRBV5-4 and TRBJ2-7; TRBD1 matches 8 bases. CDR3 size: 14 residues. Germline values: CDR1 SGHNT, CDR2 YYREEE (reference sequence). The J segment lost 1 base and the V segment lost 4 bases, leaving 4 bases of the junction unmatched. CDR3 loop: CASSTQGVSYEQYF. CDR3 sequence (DNA): TGTGCCAGCAGCACACAGGGGGTATCCTACGAGCAGTACTTC.

DNA of the CDR3: TGTGCCAGCAGCTTTGTTCTAGCGGGAGGTGATGAGCAGTTCTTC. Protein: CASSFVLAGGDEQFF. The chain couples TRBV7-8 to TRBJ2-1; 11 bases agree with TRBD2. The germline CDR1 and CDR2 sequences are SGHVS and FQNEAQ. The CDR3 runs to 15 residues. J was trimmed by 8 bases and V by 3 bases; bases with no gene match: 6. Looking up the rest from reference TRBV7-8 and TRBJ2-1 gives the full variable domain: GAGVSQSPRYKVAKRGQDVALRCDPISGHVSLFWYQQALGQGPEFLTYFQNEAQLDKSGLPSDRFFAERPEGSVSTLKIQRTQQEDSAVYLCASSFVLAGGDEQFFGPGTRLTVL.

The rearrangement uses TRBV5-1 and TRBJ1-2; no firm D call. The CDR3 contains 15 residues. The V end lost 4 bases, the J end lost 0 bases, and 13 bases lay between the germline ends. Germline V CDR1 and CDR2: SGHRS, YFSETQ. Here the CDR3 DNA reads TGCGCCAGCAGCCACGACTGGAATACTAACTATGGCTACACCTTC. Translating it yields CASSHDWNTNYGYTF. The variable domain in full, with the rest retrieved from reference TRBV5-1 and TRBJ1-2, is KAGVTQTPRYLIKTRGQQVTLSCSPISGHRSVSWYQQTPGQGLQFLFEYFSETQRNKGNFPGRFSGRQFSNSRSEMNVSTLELGDSALYLCASSHDWNTNYGYTFGSGTRLTVV.

The chain recombines TRBV15 with TRBJ2-7, with 8 bases fitting TRBD1. The CDR3 consists of 15 residues. CDR1 LNHNV and CDR2 YYDKDF come from the germline V gene (reference sequence). With 5 bases clipped from V and 3 bases from J, the junction kept 9 bases outside the gene matches. CDR3 region: CATSSSGTGLYEQYF. CDR3 sequence (DNA): TGTGCCACCAGCTCCTCCGGGACAGGACTCTACGAGCAGTACTTC.

The chain links TRBV7-2 to TRBJ1-4; D not certain. The CDR3 consists of 16 residues. Looked up from germline, CDR1 is SGHTA and CDR2 is FQGNSA. V was trimmed by 1 base and J by 0 bases, leaving 9 bases between them. The CDR3: CASSLGPHTTNEKLFF. CDR3 DNA: TGTGCCAGCAGCTTAGGTCCACACACAACTAATGAAAAACTGTTTTTT.

This clone was observed a few times. The chain has TRBV7-8 and TRBJ2-5, with TRBD2 matching 13 bases. Germline values: CDR1 SGHVS, CDR2 FQNEAQ. J lost 1 base, V lost 5 bases, and 13 bases had no gene match. This CDR3 is 19 amino acids long. For the CDR3, the DNA is TGTGCCAGCAGCGCCCCTCGGGGGGGACTAGCGGGGTTCCAAGAGACCCAGTACTTC. As protein: CASSAPRGGLAGFQETQYF. Filled out from reference TRBV7-8 and TRBJ2-5, the complete variable domain reads GAGVSQSPRYKVAKRGQDVALRCDPISGHVSLFWYQQALGQGPEFLTYFQNEAQLDKSGLPSDRFFAERPEGSVSTLKIQRTQQEDSAVYLCASSAPRGGLAGFQETQYFGPGTRLLVL.

The chain couples TRBV19 to TRBJ2-2; the match to TRBD1 covers 8 bases. CDR3 length: 16 amino acids. Germline assignment: CDR1 LNHDA and CDR2 SQIVND (reference sequence). After removal of 5 bases from V and 4 bases from J, the junction contained 9 bases not matched to a gene. The DNA of the CDR3 is TGTGCCAGTAGTCACTGGACAGGGAGCGGCACCGGGGAGCTGTTTTTT. Protein product: CASSHWTGSGTGELFF.